The 12 T cell receptor beta chains in this list originate from one sample, sequenced in a study of blood T cell repertoires in COVID-19. Data came from immunoSEQ multiplex PCR; TCRdb stores just in-frame clones and leaves some out. The sample yields over 110,000 clones, 84% seen once. Material: peripheral blood. These TCRs come from a man aged 55 to 70 with active or convalescent COVID-19.

A single count supports this clone. This chain links TRBV10-3 with TRBJ1-2; the D is unclear. CDR3 length: 12 residues. Germline CDR1 and CDR2: ENHRY and SYGVKD. The V gene lost 8 bases and the J gene lost 4 bases, with 11 bases spanning the gap. The CDR3 DNA reads as TGTGCCATCGGGGAGCCGGCCTATGGCTACACCTTC. This translates into CAIGEPAYGYTF.

The chain employs TRBV12-3 or TRBV12-4 and TRBJ1-3; perhaps TRBD1 as D (5 bases). Trimming removed 5 bases from V and 2 bases from J, with 7 bases in between. CDR3 length: 13 amino acids. The DNA for the CDR3 is TGTGCCAGCAGTACAGGAACTGGAAACACCATATATTTT. It translates to CASSTGTGNTIYF.

J is TRBJ2-2 and V is TRBV5-6; the D is unclear. V lost 1 base to trimming and J lost 0 bases, with 7 bases between them. This CDR3 region has 15 residues. The germline gives CDR1 SGHDT, CDR2 YYEEEE. CDR3 nucleotides: TGTGCCAGCAGCTTGCCCCACACGAACACCGGGGAGCTGTTTTTT. It codes for CASSLPHTNTGELFF.

This chain joins TRBV18 and TRBJ2-7; D might be TRBD2 (5 bases). Trimming shortened V by 3 bases and J by 5 bases, and 14 bases separated the two germline ends. The CDR3 runs 14 residues. The germline CDR1 and CDR2 sequences are KGHSH and LQKENI. The CDR3 sequence: CASSPGGERNEQYV. The DNA for the CDR3 is TGTGCCAGCTCACCGGGTGGGGAGCGTAACGAGCAGTACGTC.

A few counts support this clone. The CDR3 DNA sequence: TGTGCCAGCAGTTTAAAAGTGAGTCAGCCCCAGCATTTT. Amino acids: CASSLKVSQPQHF. The chain has TRBV12-3 or TRBV12-4 and TRBJ1-5; D gene unclear. This CDR3 has 13 residues. Trimming stripped 2 bases from V and 6 bases from J, with 8 bases between.

This clone has more than one count but fewer than ten. The chain couples TRBV5-1 to TRBJ1-2; 9 positions agree with TRBD1. Germline assignment: CDR1 SGHRS and CDR2 YFSETQ. Trimming took 4 bases from V and 8 from J; bases not matched to a gene: 9. The CDR3 contains 14 residues. The CDR3 sequence is CASSTDRGGIGYTF. CDR3 bases: TGCGCCAGCAGCACGGACAGGGGAGGGATCGGCTACACCTTC.

This clone has only a few counts. CDR3 amino acids: CASSHPVEGAGYGYTF. The CDR3 DNA sequence: TGCGCCAGCAGCCACCCCGTTGAGGGGGCGGGGTATGGCTACACCTTC. The rearrangement uses TRBV4-1 and TRBJ1-2, with 7 positions matching TRBD1. The CDR3 contains 16 residues. With V trimmed by 3 bases and J by 5 bases, 12 bases remained unmatched. Germline CDR1 reads MGHRA; CDR2 reads YSYEKL.

This chain connects TRBV24-1 to TRBJ2-3; unclear D gene. Trimming cost V 5 bases and J 4 bases, with 3 bases left between them. Germline assignment: CDR1 KGHDR and CDR2 SFDVKD. This CDR3 contains 11 residues. CDR3 amino acids: CATSAPDTQYF. DNA of the CDR3: TGTGCCACCAGTGCTCCAGATACGCAGTATTTT.

The J gene is TRBJ1-6, the V gene TRBV6-2 or TRBV6-3, with D possibly matching TRBD1 (6 bases). The germline gives CDR1 MNHEY, CDR2 SVGEGT. This CDR3 is built from 15 residues. Trimming removed 0 bases from V and 7 bases from J, with 10 bases in between. The CDR3 region has the DNA TGTGCCAGCAGTTACTCGTTCACAGGGAATTCACCCCTCCACTTT. It specifies CASSYSFTGNSPLHF.

The chain carries TRBV7-9 and TRBJ1-1; D gene uncertain. Germline V gives CDR1 SEHNR, CDR2 FQNEAQ (reference sequence). Trimming left V 1 base short and J 3 bases short, with 12 bases between. This CDR3 is 15 amino acids long. The CDR3 protein is CASSLGLTRHTEAFF. CDR3 in DNA: TGTGCCAGCAGCTTAGGACTTACCCGGCACACTGAAGCTTTCTTT.

The gene calls are TRBV11-2 and TRBJ2-3, with TRBD2 matching 7 bases. The V and J ends lost 2 bases and 0 bases, in that order; junction bases with no gene match: 5. Germline V gene sequence: CDR1 SGHAT, CDR2 FQNNGV. This CDR3 is 16 amino acids long. The CDR3 region is CASSLNAAGSTDTQYF. In nucleotides, the CDR3 is TGTGCCAGCAGCTTAAATGCAGCGGGAAGCACAGATACGCAGTATTTT. The full variable domain, its missing parts supplied by reference TRBV11-2 and TRBJ2-3, is EAGVAQSPRYKIIEKRQSVAFWCNPISGHATLYWYQQILGQGPKLLIQFQNNGVVDDSQLPKDRFSAERLKGVDSTLKIQPAKLEDSAVYLCASSLNAAGSTDTQYFGPGTRLTVL.

V gene TRBV19 combines with J gene TRBJ2-7; 10 positions agree with TRBD2. Per the germline V gene, CDR1 is LNHDA and CDR2 is SQIVND (reference sequence). The ends lost 3 bases at V and 2 bases at J; junction bases unmatched: 7. This CDR3 has 16 residues. In DNA, the CDR3 is TGTGCCAGTAGTATGGGGGCTAGCGGGGGCCCCTACGAGCAGTACTTC. Translation gives CASSMGASGGPYEQYF.